This passage covers 17 T cell receptor beta chains from one sample sequenced in a study of shared clonotypes between healthy human individuals. Generated by immunoSEQ multiplex PCR, the TCRdb table keeps only in-frame clones and is missing some. This sample has 2 million to 2.5 million clones, with 93% found just once. As defined, naive CD8 cells were CD45RO-negative and positively selected for CCR7, with terminally differentiated effector memory CD45RA+ cells excluded. Sequencing was carried out using naive CD8+ T cells from PBMCs. The receptors shown here come from a man between 18 and 29 years old in good health. Some clones in this sample may be carry-over from other donors' samples.

V usage is TRBV27 and J usage is TRBJ2-1, with unresolved D. The CDR3 runs 12 residues. Trimming took off 2 bases at V and 6 bases at J, with 5 bases between the two ends. The germline CDR1 and CDR2 sequences are MNHEY and SMNVEV (reference sequence). The CDR3 sequence: CASSLIANEQFF. CDR3 nucleotides: TGTGCCAGCAGTTTAATTGCCAATGAGCAGTTCTTC.

CDR3 amino acids: CASSPGTGGSETQYF. The CDR3 DNA reads as TGTGCCAGCAGTCCGGGGACAGGGGGCTCGGAGACCCAGTACTTC. The chain links TRBV28 to TRBJ2-5, with 12 nucleotides matching TRBD1. Unmatched junction bases numbered 6, after V lost 5 bases and J lost 5 bases. The CDR3 is made up of 15 amino acids. CDR1 and CDR2 from the germline V gene are MDHEN and SYDVKM.

CDR3 in amino acids: CASSSPRTSQPQHF. Written as DNA, the CDR3 is TGTGCCAGTAGTAGCCCCAGGACGTCGCAGCCCCAGCATTTT. The chain uses TRBV19 and TRBJ1-5; D gene unclear. The CDR3 loop spans 14 amino acids. Germline lookup yields CDR1 LNHDA and CDR2 SQIVND (reference sequence). Trimming pared 4 bases from V and 7 bases from J, leaving 14 bases between.

This clone has more than one count but fewer than ten. V gene TRBV19 combines with J gene TRBJ1-1, with D maybe TRBD1 (5 bases). The germline CDR1 and CDR2 sequences are LNHDA and SQIVND (reference sequence). The CDR3 sequence is 13 residues long. Trimming took off 7 bases at V and 4 bases at J, with 13 bases between the two ends. The DNA of the CDR3 is TGTGCCAGTACCGACGGGAGGGGCACTGAAGCTTTCTTT. Its translation is CASTDGRGTEAFF.

The chain employs TRBV7-8 and TRBJ2-3; the match to TRBD2 covers 9 bases. The CDR3 spans 15 residues. J was trimmed by 4 bases and V by 3 bases; bases with no gene match: 5. Looked up from germline, CDR1 is SGHVS and CDR2 is FQNEAQ. CDR3 bases: TGTGCCAGCAGCTTGGCGGGAGGGAGATCAGATACGCAGTATTTT. Translating gives CASSLAGGRSDTQYF.

The V call is TRBV7-9, the J call TRBJ1-4; D uncertain. This CDR3 has 15 residues. Germline V gives CDR1 SEHNR, CDR2 FQNEAQ (reference sequence). V lost 3 bases and J lost 7, with 15 bases in between. The CDR3 is CASSFRSPSSEKLFF. CDR3 DNA: TGTGCCAGCAGCTTCCGGTCCCCTTCCAGTGAAAAACTGTTTTTT.

The gene calls are TRBV14 and TRBJ2-7; TRBD1 aligns across 7 bases. The ends lost 5 bases at V and 5 bases at J; junction bases unmatched: 6. The CDR3 covers 13 residues. Looked up from germline, CDR1 is SGHDN and CDR2 is FVKESK. The CDR3 nucleotides read TGTGCCAGCAGCTTCGACAGGGCACACGAGCAGTACTTC. Amino acids: CASSFDRAHEQYF.

CDR3 sequence reads: CASSKEDREGDGYTF. The CDR3 DNA follows: TGTGCCAGCAGCAAAGAGGACAGGGAAGGGGATGGCTACACCTTC. J is TRBJ1-2 and V is TRBV21-1; the D call of TRBD1 is as the table states it, not checked on the DNA. TRBV21-1 is deemed a pseudogene. The CDR3 loop spans 15 amino acids.

Notes on this clone: The identical CDR3 is also encoded by other nucleotide sequences in the sample. The chain carries TRBV19 and TRBJ1-5, with D tentatively TRBD1 (6 bases). V was clipped by 3 bases and J by 4 bases, with 13 bases between them. This CDR3 has 15 residues. Germline V gene sequence: CDR1 LNHDA, CDR2 SQIVND (reference sequence). The DNA for the CDR3 is TGTGCCAGTAGTATTTCGGGGGCAGGGAATCAGCCCCAGCATTTT. Protein product: CASSISGAGNQPQHF.

The chain combines TRBV7-2 with TRBJ1-5, with 8 bases identical to TRBD1. The CDR3 is made up of 17 amino acids. The V and J ends lost 0 bases and 4 bases, in that order; junction bases with no gene match: 8. The germline CDR1 and CDR2 sequences are SGHTA and FQGNSA. The CDR3 region is CASSLAFLGQANQPQHF. The CDR3 region has the DNA TGTGCCAGCAGCTTAGCCTTTTTGGGACAGGCTAATCAGCCCCAGCATTTT.

The chain combines TRBV7-6 with TRBJ2-2; 8 bases align to TRBD1. This CDR3 has 13 residues. V shed 11 bases, J shed 4 bases, and the junction held 6 bases outside the gene matches. Germline CDR1 is SGHVS and CDR2 is FNYEAQ. CDR3 DNA sequence: TGTGCCTTAAGGACAGGGTTCACCGGGGAGCTGTTTTTT. It translates to CALRTGFTGELFF. Full variable domain (remainder filled in from reference TRBV7-6 and TRBJ2-2): GAGVSQSPRYKVTKRGQDVALRCDPISGHVSLYWYRQALGQGPEFLTYFNYEAQQDKSGLPNDRFSAERPEGSISTLTIQRTEQRDSAMYRCALRTGFTGELFFGEGSRLTVL.

Points on this clone: Other DNA sequences of this sample code for an identical CDR3. The genes are TRBV29-1 and TRBJ2-5; D perhaps matches TRBD2 (6 bases). The V end was cut by 4 bases, the J end by 4 bases, with 10 bases between. The length of the CDR3 is 12 residues. The germline CDR1 and CDR2 sequences are SQVTM and ANQGSEA. This CDR3 is CSVVRGGETQYF. The DNA for the CDR3 is TGCAGCGTTGTAAGGGGAGGAGAGACCCAGTACTTC.

The V and J genes are TRBV5-1 and TRBJ1-1; 9 bases map to TRBD1. CDR3 length: 15 amino acids. Losses at the gene ends were 4 bases for V and 5 bases for J; bases not matched to a gene: 9. CDR1 SGHRS and CDR2 YFSETQ come from the germline V gene. Written as DNA, the CDR3 is TGCGCCAGCAGCGGGGAACAGGGGGCAGGGACTGAAGCTTTCTTT. This translates into CASSGEQGAGTEAFF.

This chain joins TRBV9 and TRBJ2-3; D possibly corresponds to TRBD1 (6 bases). Trimming took off 3 bases at V and 1 base at J, with 9 bases between the two ends. The CDR3 spans 14 residues. CDR1 SGDLS and CDR2 YYNGEE come from the germline V gene. In nucleotides, the CDR3 is TGTGCCAGCAGCGGGGGGCACCGCACAGATACGCAGTATTTT. This translates into CASSGGHRTDTQYF.

V gene TRBV7-9 combines with J gene TRBJ2-2; TRBD1 agrees at 10 bases. Trimming removed 5 bases from V and 3 bases from J; junction bases left unmatched: 6. The germline CDR1 and CDR2 sequences are SEHNR and FQNEAQ (reference sequence). The CDR3 is made up of 16 amino acids. The CDR3 DNA sequence: TGTGCCAGCAGCATGACCGGGACAGGGGACACCGGGGAGCTGTTTTTT. Protein: CASSMTGTGDTGELFF.

The chain has TRBV13 and TRBJ1-1; D is perhaps TRBD1 (6 bases). V lost 4 bases and J lost 1, with 19 bases in between. Germline V gene sequence: CDR1 PRHDT, CDR2 FYEKMQ (reference sequence). CDR3 length: 17 residues. The CDR3 sequence is CASSSSWTEGQNTEAFF. CDR3 nucleotides: TGTGCCAGCAGCTCCTCGTGGACAGAAGGTCAGAACACTGAAGCTTTCTTT.

Turning to this clone: Other nucleotide sequences in the sample specify the same CDR3. This chain links TRBV5-4 with TRBJ1-2, with 10 bases lining up with TRBD1. CDR1 is SGHNT, CDR2 YYREEE, per germline (reference sequence). V lost 4 bases to trimming and J lost 2 bases; unmatched junction nucleotides: 2. The CDR3 covers 14 residues. The CDR3 protein is CASSLDRGNYGYTF. The CDR3 region has the DNA TGTGCCAGCAGCCTGGACAGGGGGAACTATGGCTACACCTTC.